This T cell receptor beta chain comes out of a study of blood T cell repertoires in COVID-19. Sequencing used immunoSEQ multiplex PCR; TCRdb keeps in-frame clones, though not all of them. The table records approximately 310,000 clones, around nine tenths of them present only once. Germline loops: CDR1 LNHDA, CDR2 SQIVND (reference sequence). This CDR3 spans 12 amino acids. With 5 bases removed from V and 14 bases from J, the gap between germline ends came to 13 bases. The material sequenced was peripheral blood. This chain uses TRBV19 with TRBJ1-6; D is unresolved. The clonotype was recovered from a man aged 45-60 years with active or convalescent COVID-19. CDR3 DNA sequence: TGTGCCAGTAGTCCCAGAATCGGGTCCCTCCACTTT. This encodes CASSPRIGSLHF. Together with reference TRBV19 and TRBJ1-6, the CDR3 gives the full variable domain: DGGITQSPKYLFRKEGQNVTLSCEQNLNHDAMYWYRQDPGQGLRLIYYSQIVNDFQKGDIAEGYSVSREKKESFPLTVTSAQKNPTAFYLCASSPRIGSLHFGNGTRLTVT.